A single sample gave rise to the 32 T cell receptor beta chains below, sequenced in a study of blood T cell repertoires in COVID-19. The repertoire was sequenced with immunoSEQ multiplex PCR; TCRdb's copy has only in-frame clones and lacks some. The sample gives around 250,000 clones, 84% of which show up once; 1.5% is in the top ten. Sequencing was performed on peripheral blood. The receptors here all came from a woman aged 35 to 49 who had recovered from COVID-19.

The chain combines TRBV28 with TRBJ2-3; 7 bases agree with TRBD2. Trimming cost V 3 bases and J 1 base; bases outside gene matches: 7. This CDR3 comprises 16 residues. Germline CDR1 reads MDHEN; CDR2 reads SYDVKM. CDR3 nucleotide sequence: TGTGCCAGCAGTTTCTCTGTGGGGGGGGGCACAGATACGCAGTATTTT. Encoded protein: CASSFSVGGGTDTQYF.

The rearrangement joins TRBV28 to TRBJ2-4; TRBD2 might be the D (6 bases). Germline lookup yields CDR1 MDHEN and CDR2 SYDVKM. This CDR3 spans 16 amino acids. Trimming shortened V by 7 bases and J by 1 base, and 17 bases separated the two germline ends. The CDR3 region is CASIGGAPLAKNIQYF. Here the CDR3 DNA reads TGTGCCAGCATCGGAGGGGCACCTCTTGCCAAAAACATTCAGTACTTC.

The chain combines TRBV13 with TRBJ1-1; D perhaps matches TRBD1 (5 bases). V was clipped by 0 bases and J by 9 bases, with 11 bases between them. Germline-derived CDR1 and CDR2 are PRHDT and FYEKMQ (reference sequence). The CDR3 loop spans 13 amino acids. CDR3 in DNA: TGTGCCAGCAGCTTAGGCGGAAGGGGCCAAGCTTTCTTT. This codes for CASSLGGRGQAFF.

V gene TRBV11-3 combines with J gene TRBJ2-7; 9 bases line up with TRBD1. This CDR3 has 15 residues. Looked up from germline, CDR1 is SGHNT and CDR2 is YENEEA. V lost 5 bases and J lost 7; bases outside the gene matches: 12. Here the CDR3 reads CASSEETGGREEQYF. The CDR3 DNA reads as TGTGCCAGCAGCGAGGAGACAGGGGGGAGGGAAGAGCAGTACTTC.

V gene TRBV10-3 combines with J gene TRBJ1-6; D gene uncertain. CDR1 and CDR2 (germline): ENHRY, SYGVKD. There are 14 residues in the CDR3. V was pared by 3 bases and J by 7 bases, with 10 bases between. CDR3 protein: CAISDSRRNSPLHF. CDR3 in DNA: TGTGCCATCAGTGATAGCAGGAGGAATTCACCCCTCCACTTT.

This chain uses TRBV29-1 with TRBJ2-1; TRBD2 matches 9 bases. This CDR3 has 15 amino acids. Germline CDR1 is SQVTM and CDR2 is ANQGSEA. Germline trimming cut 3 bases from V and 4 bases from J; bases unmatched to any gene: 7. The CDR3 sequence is CSVEGLAGRYNEQFF. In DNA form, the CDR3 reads TGCAGCGTTGAGGGGCTAGCGGGGAGATACAATGAGCAGTTCTTC.

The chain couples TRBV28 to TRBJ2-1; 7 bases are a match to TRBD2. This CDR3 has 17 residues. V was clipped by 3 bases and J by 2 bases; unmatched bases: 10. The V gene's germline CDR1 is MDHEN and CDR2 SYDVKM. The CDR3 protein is CASSFLILAEPYNEQFF. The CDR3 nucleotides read TGTGCCAGCAGTTTTCTTATCCTAGCGGAACCCTACAATGAGCAGTTCTTC.

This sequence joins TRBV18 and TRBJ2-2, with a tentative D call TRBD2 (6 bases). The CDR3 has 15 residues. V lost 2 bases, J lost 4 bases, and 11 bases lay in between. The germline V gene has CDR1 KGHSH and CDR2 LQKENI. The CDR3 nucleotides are TGTGCCAGCTCACCAGAGGGAGGAACCACCGGGGAGCTGTTTTTT. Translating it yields CASSPEGGTTGELFF.

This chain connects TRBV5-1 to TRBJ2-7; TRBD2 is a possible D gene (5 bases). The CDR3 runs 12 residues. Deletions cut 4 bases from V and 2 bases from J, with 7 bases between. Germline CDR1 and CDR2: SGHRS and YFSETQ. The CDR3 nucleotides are TGCGCCAGCAGCCCCGGGACCTACGAGCAGTACTTC. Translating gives CASSPGTYEQYF.

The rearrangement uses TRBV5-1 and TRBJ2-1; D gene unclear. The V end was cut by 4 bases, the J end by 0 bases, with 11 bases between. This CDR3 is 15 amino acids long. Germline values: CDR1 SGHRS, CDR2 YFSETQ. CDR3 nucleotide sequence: TGCGCCAGCAGCGCCGAGTCAGGCTCCTACAATGAGCAGTTCTTC. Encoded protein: CASSAESGSYNEQFF.

CDR3 DNA: TGCGCCAGCAGCCGTTCTGGAGAGGATACGCAGTATTTT. Translating it yields CASSRSGEDTQYF. The chain uses TRBV5-1 and TRBJ2-3, with D unresolved. Germline CDR1 is SGHRS and CDR2 is YFSETQ. This CDR3 region has 13 residues. V was clipped by 4 bases and J by 6 bases, with 12 bases between them.

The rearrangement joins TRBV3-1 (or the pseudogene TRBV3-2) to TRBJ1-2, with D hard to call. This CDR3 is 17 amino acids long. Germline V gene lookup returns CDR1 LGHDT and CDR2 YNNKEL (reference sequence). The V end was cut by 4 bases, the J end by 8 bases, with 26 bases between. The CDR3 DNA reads TGTGCCAGCAGCCGGTCCGATTTCGGAGCCCGGGGTGCGGGCTACACCTTC. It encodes CASSRSDFGARGAGYTF.

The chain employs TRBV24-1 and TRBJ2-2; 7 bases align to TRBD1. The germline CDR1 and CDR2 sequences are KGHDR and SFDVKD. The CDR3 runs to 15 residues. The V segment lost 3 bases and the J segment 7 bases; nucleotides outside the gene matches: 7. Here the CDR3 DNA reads TGTGCCACCAGTGATCCGAGACAGGGCCACGGGGAGCTGTTTTTT. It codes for CATSDPRQGHGELFF.

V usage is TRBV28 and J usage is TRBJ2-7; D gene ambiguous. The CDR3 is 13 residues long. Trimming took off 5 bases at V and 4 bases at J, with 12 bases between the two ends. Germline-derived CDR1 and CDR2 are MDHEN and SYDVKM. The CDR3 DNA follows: TGTGCCAGCAGTGAAGGAGATAGGTACGAGCAGTACTTC. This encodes CASSEGDRYEQYF.

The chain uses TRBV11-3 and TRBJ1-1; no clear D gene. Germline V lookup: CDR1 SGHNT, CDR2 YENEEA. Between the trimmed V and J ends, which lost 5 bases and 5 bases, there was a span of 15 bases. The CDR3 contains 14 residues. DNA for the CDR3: TGTGCCAGCAGCACGCCATCCCGGGAGACTGAAGCTTTCTTT. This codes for CASSTPSRETEAFF. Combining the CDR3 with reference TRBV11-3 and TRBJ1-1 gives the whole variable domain EAGVVQSPRYKIIEKKQPVAFWCNPISGHNTLYWYLQNLGQGPELLIRYENEEAVDDSQLPKDRFSAERLKGVDSTLKIQPAELGDSAVYLCASSTPSRETEAFFGQGTRLTVV.

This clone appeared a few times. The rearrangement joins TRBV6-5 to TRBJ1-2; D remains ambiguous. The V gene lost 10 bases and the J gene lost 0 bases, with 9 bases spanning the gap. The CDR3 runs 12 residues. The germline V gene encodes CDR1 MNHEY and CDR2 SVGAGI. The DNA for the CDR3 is TGTGCCACCAGGAGGGCTAACTATGGCTACACCTTC. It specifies CATRRANYGYTF.

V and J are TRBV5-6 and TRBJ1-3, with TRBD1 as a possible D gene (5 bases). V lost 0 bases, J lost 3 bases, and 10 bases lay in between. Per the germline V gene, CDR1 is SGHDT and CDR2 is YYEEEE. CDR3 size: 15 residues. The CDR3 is CASSLAPTVGNTIYF. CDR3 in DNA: TGTGCCAGCAGCTTGGCCCCGACAGTTGGAAACACCATATATTTT. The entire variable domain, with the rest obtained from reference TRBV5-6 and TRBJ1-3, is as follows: DAGVTQSPTHLIKTRGQQVTLRCSPKSGHDTVSWYQQALGQGPQFIFQYYEEEERQRGNFPDRFSGHQFPNYSSELNVNALLLGDSALYLCASSLAPTVGNTIYFGEGSWLTVV.

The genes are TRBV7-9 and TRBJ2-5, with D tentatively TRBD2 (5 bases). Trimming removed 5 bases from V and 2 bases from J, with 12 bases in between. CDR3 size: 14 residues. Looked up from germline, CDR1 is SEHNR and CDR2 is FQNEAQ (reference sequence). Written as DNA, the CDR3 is TGTGCCAGCAGCATCTCTACGGGGCAAGAGACCCAGTACTTC. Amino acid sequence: CASSISTGQETQYF.

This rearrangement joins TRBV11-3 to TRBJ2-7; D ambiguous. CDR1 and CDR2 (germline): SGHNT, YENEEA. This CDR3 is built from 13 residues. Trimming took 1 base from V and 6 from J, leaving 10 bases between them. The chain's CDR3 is CASSLGISIEQYF. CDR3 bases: TGTGCCAGCAGCTTAGGAATTTCTATCGAGCAGTACTTC.

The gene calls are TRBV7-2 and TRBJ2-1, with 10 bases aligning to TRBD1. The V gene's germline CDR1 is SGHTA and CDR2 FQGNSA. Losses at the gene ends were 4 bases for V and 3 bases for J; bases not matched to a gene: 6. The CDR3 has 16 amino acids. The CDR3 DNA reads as TGTGCCAGCAGCTCACCGGGACAGGGGTTCTACAATGAGCAGTTCTTC. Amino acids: CASSSPGQGFYNEQFF. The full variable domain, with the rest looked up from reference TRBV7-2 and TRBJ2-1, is GAGVSQSPSNKVTEKGKDVELRCDPISGHTALYWYRQSLGQGLEFLIYFQGNSAPDKSGLPSDRFSAERTGGSVSTLTIQRTQQEDSAVYLCASSSPGQGFYNEQFFGPGTRLTVL.

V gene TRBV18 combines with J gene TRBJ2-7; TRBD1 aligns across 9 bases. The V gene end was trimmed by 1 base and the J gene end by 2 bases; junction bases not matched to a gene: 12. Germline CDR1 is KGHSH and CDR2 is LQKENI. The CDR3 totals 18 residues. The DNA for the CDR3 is TGTGCCAGCTCACCACAGGAAGGGACAGGGACTGCGGCCTACGAGCAGTACTTC. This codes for CASSPQEGTGTAAYEQYF.

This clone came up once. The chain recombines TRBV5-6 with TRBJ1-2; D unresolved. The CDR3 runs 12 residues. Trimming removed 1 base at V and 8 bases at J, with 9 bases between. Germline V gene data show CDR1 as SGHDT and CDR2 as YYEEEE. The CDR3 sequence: CASSLTDRGYTF. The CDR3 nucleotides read TGTGCCAGCAGCTTGACAGACCGGGGCTACACCTTC.

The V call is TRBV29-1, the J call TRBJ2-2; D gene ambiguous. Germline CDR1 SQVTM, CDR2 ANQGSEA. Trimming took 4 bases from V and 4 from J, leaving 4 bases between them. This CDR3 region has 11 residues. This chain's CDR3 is CSVGSTGELFF. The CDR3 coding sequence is TGCAGCGTTGGCAGCACCGGGGAGCTGTTTTTT.

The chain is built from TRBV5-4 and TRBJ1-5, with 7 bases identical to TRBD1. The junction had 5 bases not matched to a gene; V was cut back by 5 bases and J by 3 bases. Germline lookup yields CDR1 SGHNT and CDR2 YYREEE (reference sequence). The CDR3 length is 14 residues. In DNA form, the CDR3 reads TGTGCCAGCAGATGGGACAGAATCAATCAGCCCCAGCATTTT. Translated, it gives CASRWDRINQPQHF. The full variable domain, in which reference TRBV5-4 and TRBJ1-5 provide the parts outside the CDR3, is ETGVTQSPTHLIKTRGQQVTLRCSSQSGHNTVSWYQQALGQGPQFIFQYYREEENGRGNFPPRFSGLQFPNYSSELNVNALELDDSALYLCASRWDRINQPQHFGDGTRLSIL.

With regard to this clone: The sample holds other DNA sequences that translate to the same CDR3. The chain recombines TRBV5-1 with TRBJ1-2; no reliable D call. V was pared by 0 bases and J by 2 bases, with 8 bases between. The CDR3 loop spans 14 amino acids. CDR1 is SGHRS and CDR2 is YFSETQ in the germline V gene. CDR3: CASSLGTGNYGYTF. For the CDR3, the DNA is TGCGCCAGCAGCTTGGGAACGGGGAACTATGGCTACACCTTC.

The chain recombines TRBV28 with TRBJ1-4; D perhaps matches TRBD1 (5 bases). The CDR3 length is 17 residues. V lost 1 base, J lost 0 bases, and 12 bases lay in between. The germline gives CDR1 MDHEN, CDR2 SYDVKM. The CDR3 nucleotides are TGTGCCAGCAGTTTATACAGGCGACCCGCAACTAATGAAAAACTGTTTTTT. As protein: CASSLYRRPATNEKLFF.

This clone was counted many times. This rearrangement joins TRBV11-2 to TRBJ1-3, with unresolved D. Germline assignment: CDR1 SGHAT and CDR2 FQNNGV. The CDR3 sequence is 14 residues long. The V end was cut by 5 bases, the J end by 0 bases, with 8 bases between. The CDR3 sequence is CASSTGISGNTIYF. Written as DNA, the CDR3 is TGTGCCAGCAGCACGGGGATCTCTGGAAACACCATATATTTT. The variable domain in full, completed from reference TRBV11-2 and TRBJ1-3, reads EAGVAQSPRYKIIEKRQSVAFWCNPISGHATLYWYQQILGQGPKLLIQFQNNGVVDDSQLPKDRFSAERLKGVDSTLKIQPAKLEDSAVYLCASSTGISGNTIYFGEGSWLTVV.

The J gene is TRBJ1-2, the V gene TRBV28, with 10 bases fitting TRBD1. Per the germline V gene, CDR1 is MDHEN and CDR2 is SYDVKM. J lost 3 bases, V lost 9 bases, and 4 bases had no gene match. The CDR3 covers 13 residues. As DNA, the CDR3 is TGTGCCAGTGAGACAGGGGGCGACTATGGCTACACCTTC. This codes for CASETGGDYGYTF.

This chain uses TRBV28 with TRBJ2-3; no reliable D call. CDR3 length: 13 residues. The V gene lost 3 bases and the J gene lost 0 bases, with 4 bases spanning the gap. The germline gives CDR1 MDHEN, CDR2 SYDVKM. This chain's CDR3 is CASSLGSTDTQYF. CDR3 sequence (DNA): TGTGCCAGCAGTTTGGGCAGCACAGATACGCAGTATTTT.

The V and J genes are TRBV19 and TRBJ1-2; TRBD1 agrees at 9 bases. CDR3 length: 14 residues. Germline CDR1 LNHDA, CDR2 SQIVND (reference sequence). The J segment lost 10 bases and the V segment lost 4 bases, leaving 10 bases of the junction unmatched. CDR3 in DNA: TGTGCCAGTAGTAGCAACCGGGACAGGGTTTTCTACACCTTC. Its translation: CASSSNRDRVFYTF.

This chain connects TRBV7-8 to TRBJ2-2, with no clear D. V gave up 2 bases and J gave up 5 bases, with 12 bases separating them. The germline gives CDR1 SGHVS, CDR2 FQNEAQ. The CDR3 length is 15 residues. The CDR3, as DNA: TGTGCCAGCAGCTTACGAGAGAGGCCGACCGGGGAGCTGTTTTTT. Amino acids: CASSLRERPTGELFF. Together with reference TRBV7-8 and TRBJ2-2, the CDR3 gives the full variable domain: GAGVSQSPRYKVAKRGQDVALRCDPISGHVSLFWYQQALGQGPEFLTYFQNEAQLDKSGLPSDRFFAERPEGSVSTLKIQRTQQEDSAVYLCASSLRERPTGELFFGEGSRLTVL.

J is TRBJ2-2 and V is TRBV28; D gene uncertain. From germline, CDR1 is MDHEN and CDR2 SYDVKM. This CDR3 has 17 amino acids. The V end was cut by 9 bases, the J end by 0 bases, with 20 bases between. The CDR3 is CASNEVTLYSNTGELFF. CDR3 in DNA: TGTGCCAGTAATGAGGTCACTTTATATTCGAACACCGGGGAGCTGTTTTTT. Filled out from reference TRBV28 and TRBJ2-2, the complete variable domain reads DVKVTQSSRYLVKRTGEKVFLECVQDMDHENMFWYRQDPGLGLRLIYFSYDVKMKEKGDIPEGYSVSREKKERFSLILESASTNQTSMYLCASNEVTLYSNTGELFFGEGSRLTVL.